The next 11 T cell receptor beta chains were all read from a single sample in a study of vaccination and CD4 T cells after COVID-19. Once obtained from cultured CD4+ T cells, the DNA was sequenced using the Oncomine TCR Beta short-read assay. One entry per CDR3 protein, called by TCRdb with MiXCR from the PCR reads. The profile shows over 8,500 distinct CDR3 sequences, under 65% of them singletons. Treatment: approximately nine-day PBMC culture with coronavirus spike peptide pools or control peptides (ViraFEST assay). What these receptors recognize is not known. Sequencing input: CD4+ T cells from blood, cultured in vitro. The receptors derive from a human donor who had recovered from COVID-19.

This clonotype is a singleton in its sample. V usage is TRBV6-2 or TRBV6-3 and J usage is TRBJ1-1; tentatively, D is TRBD1 (5 bases). This CDR3 region has 13 residues. The germline V gene encodes CDR1 MNHEY and CDR2 SVGEGT. V lost 4 bases, J lost 6 bases, and 12 bases lay in between. The CDR3 protein is CASSSFREAEAFF. CDR3 DNA sequence: TGTGCCAGCAGTTCATTCAGGGAGGCTGAAGCTTTCTTT.

The J gene is TRBJ2-7, the V gene TRBV3-1; D might be TRBD1 or TRBD2, each matching 5 bases. The CDR3 runs 15 residues. V dropped 4 bases and J dropped 0 bases, with 13 bases sitting between them. Germline loops: CDR1 LGHDT, CDR2 YNNKEL (reference sequence). The CDR3 loop is CASSPRGVSSYEQYF. The CDR3 DNA is TGTGCCAGCAGCCCCAGAGGGGTAAGCTCCTACGAGCAGTACTTC.

The rearrangement links TRBV6-1 to TRBJ1-1; D remains unclear. CDR3 length: 15 amino acids. CDR1 and CDR2 from the germline V gene are MNHNS and SASEGT. The ends were cut back, 5 bases at V and 1 base at J, with 14 bases in the middle. CDR3 protein: CASSPREGGNTEAFF. DNA for the CDR3: TGTGCCAGCAGTCCCCGGGAGGGTGGGAACACTGAAGCTTTCTTT.

This sequence joins TRBV18 and TRBJ1-1; tentatively, D is TRBD1 (6 bases). The CDR3 spans 18 residues. V was trimmed by 4 bases and J by 2 bases, leaving 23 bases between them. CDR1 is KGHSH and CDR2 is LQKENI in the germline V gene. The DNA of the CDR3 is TGTGCCAGCTCACACGGCGTCGTGACAGGAGGAGGAAACACTGAAGCTTTCTTT. Translated, it gives CASSHGVVTGGGNTEAFF. Full variable domain (missing parts from reference TRBV18 and TRBJ1-1): NAGVMQNPRHLVRRRGQEARLRCSPMKGHSHVYWYRQLPEEGLKFMVYLQKENIIDESGMPKERFSAEFPKEGPSILRIQQVVRGDSAAYFCASSHGVVTGGGNTEAFFGQGTRLTVV.

The V call is TRBV19, the J call TRBJ2-7, with D unclear. This CDR3 is built from 13 residues. From germline, CDR1 is LNHDA and CDR2 SQIVND (reference sequence). V lost 1 base and J 2 bases, leaving 6 bases between the germline ends. As DNA, the CDR3 is TGTGCCAGTAGTATAGCGTCAGCCTACGAGCAGTACTTC. It is translated as CASSIASAYEQYF. Looking up the rest from reference TRBV19 and TRBJ2-7 gives the full variable domain: DGGITQSPKYLFRKEGQNVTLSCEQNLNHDAMYWYRQDPGQGLRLIYYSQIVNDFQKGDIAEGYSVSREKKESFPLTVTSAQKNPTAFYLCASSIASAYEQYFGPGTRLTVT.

The V call is TRBV19, the J call TRBJ2-5; D not resolved. The CDR3 totals 13 residues. Germline-derived CDR1 and CDR2 are LNHDA and SQIVND (reference sequence). Deletions cut 6 bases from V and 5 bases from J, with 13 bases between. The chain's CDR3 is CASSTSTLETQYF. For the CDR3, the DNA is TGTGCCAGTAGCACCTCAACTCTGGAGACCCAGTACTTC.

The rearrangement joins TRBV7-9 to TRBJ1-1; D gene unclear. V shed 1 base and J shed 4 bases, with 4 bases lying between them. Germline V gene data show CDR1 as SEHNR and CDR2 as FQNEAQ (reference sequence). The CDR3 consists of 12 residues. In DNA, the CDR3 is TGTGCCAGCAGCTTAGGGCCCACTGAAGCTTTCTTT. Translating gives CASSLGPTEAFF. Combining the CDR3 with reference TRBV7-9 and TRBJ1-1 gives the whole variable domain DTGVSQNPRHKITKRGQNVTFRCDPISEHNRLYWYRQTLGQGPEFLTYFQNEAQLEKSRLLSDRFSAERPKGSFSTLEIQRTEQGDSAMYLCASSLGPTEAFFGQGTRLTVV.

The chain has TRBV7-9 and TRBJ1-1; D gene unclear. V dropped 1 base and J dropped 5 bases, with 14 bases sitting between them. CDR3 length: 15 amino acids. Germline V gives CDR1 SEHNR, CDR2 FQNEAQ (reference sequence). This CDR3 is CASSLGLSPTTEAFF. CDR3 nucleotide sequence: TGTGCCAGCAGCTTAGGTCTCTCTCCTACAACTGAAGCTTTCTTT.

The chain employs TRBV30 and TRBJ1-2; 8 nucleotides align to TRBD1. Unmatched junction bases numbered 8, after V lost 0 bases and J lost 8 bases. CDR3 length: 14 amino acids. CDR1 is GTSNPN, CDR2 SVGIG, per germline (reference sequence). The CDR3 region is CAWSVGTGGGGYTF. For the CDR3, the DNA is TGTGCCTGGAGTGTAGGGACAGGTGGAGGGGGCTACACCTTC.

This clonotype was counted only a few times. The chain links TRBV7-7 to TRBJ2-5, with D unclear. Germline-derived CDR1 and CDR2 are SSHAT and FNYEAQ (reference sequence). With 5 bases removed from V and 1 base from J, the gap between germline ends came to 14 bases. CDR3 length equals 15 residues. The CDR3: CASSTGRSVQETQYF. The CDR3 DNA sequence: TGTGCCAGCAGCACCGGCAGGAGCGTCCAAGAGACCCAGTACTTC.

The chain joins TRBV11-3 to TRBJ2-5; D is ambiguous. Germline V gene lookup returns CDR1 SGHNT and CDR2 YENEEA. Trimming left V 0 bases short and J 7 bases short, with 15 bases between. This CDR3 region has 15 residues. The CDR3 nucleotides read TGTGCCAGCAGCTTAGATCACGGGCAATCGGGGACCCAGTACTTC. Its translation: CASSLDHGQSGTQYF.